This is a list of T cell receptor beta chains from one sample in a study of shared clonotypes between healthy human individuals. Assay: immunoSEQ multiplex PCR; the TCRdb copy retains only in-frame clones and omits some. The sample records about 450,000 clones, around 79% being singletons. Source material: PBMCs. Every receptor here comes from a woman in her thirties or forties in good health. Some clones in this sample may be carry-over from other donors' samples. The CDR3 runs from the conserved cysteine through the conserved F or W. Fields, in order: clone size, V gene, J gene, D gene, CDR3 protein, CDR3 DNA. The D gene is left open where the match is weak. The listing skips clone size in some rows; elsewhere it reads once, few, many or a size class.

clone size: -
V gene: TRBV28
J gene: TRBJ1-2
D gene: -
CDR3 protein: CASTLGSGYTF
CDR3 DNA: TGTGCCAGCACTCTCGGCTCGGGCTACACCTTC

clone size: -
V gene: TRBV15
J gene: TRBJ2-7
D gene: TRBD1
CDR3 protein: CATSRRGTVTYEQYF
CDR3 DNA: TGTGCCACCAGCAGACGAGGGACAGTTACCTACGAGCAGTACTTC

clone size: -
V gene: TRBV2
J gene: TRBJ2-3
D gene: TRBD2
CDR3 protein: CASRVAGGLTDTQYF
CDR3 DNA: TGTGCCAGCAGGGTAGCGGGAGGTCTCACAGATACGCAGTATTTT

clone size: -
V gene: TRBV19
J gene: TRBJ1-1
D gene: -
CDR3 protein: CASSMSWGAGGTEAFF
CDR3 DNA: TGTGCCAGTAGTATGTCTTGGGGGGCAGGAGGCACTGAAGCTTTCTTT

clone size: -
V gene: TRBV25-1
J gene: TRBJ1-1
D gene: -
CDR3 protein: CASSRNEGEAFF
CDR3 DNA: TGTGCCAGCAGTCGGAATGAAGGGGAGGCTTTCTTT

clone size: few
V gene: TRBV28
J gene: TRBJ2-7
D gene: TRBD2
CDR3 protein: CASSLGASGSWYEQYF
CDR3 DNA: TGTGCCAGCAGTTTAGGGGCTAGCGGGAGTTGGTACGAGCAGTACTTC

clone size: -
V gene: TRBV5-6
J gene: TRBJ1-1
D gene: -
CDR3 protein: CASSYGGTEAFF
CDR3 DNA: TGTGCCAGCAGCTATGGGGGGACTGAAGCTTTCTTT

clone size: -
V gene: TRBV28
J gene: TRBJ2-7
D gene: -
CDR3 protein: CASSFEARTYEQYF
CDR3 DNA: TGTGCCAGCAGTTTTGAGGCTAGGACCTACGAGCAGTACTTC

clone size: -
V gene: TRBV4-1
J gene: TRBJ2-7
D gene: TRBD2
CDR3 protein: CASSSRGLADYEQYF
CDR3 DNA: TGCGCCAGCAGCTCCCGAGGACTAGCTGATTACGAGCAGTACTTC

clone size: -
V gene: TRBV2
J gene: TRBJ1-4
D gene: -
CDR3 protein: CASVGREGEKLFF
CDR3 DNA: TGTGCCAGCGTCGGTCGGGAGGGTGAAAAACTGTTTTTT

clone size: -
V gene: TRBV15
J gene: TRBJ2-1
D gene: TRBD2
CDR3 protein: CATSRDRSSGTNEQFF
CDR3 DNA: TGTGCCACCAGCAGAGATCGGTCTAGCGGTACCAATGAGCAGTTCTTC

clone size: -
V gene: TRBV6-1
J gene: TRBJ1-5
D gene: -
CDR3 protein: CASSPGPSNQPQHF
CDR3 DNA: TGTGCCAGCAGTCCCGGGCCCAGCAATCAGCCCCAGCATTTT

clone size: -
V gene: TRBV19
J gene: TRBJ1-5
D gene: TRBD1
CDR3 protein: CADPGQGKNKGNNQPQHF
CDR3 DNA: TGTGCCGACCCGGGACAGGGAAAAAACAAAGGAAACAATCAGCCCCAGCATTTT

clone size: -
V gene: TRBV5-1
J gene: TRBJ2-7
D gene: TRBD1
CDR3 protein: CASSLDGTGGEQYF
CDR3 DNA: TGCGCCAGCAGCTTGGATGGGACAGGGGGCGAGCAGTACTTC

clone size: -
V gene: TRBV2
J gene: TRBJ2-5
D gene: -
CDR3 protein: CASKSVQETQYF
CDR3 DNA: TGTGCCAGCAAAAGCGTACAAGAGACCCAGTACTTC

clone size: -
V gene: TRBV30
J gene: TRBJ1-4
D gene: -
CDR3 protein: CASNLRDVNEKLFF
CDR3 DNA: TGTGCCTCGAATCTCCGGGACGTCAATGAAAAACTGTTTTTT

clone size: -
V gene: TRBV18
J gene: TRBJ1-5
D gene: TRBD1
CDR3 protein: CVSSRSGQWTSNQPQHF
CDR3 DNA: TGTGTCAGCTCGCGATCGGGACAGTGGACTAGCAATCAGCCCCAGCATTTT

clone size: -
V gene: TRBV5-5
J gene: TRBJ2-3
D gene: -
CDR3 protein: CASSLGDFSTDTQYF
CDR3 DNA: TGTGCCAGCAGCTTGGGTGACTTTAGCACAGATACGCAGTATTTT

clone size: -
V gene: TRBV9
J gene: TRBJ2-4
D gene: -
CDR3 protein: CASSVGDGPKNIQYF
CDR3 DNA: TGTGCCAGCAGCGTAGGCGACGGGCCCAAAAACATTCAGTACTTC

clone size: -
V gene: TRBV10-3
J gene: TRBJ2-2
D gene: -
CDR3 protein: CAISDGASANTGELFF
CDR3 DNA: TGTGCCATCAGTGATGGGGCTAGTGCGAACACCGGGGAGCTGTTTTTT

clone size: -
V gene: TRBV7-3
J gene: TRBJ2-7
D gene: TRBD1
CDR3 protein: CASSQRTGRLYEQYF
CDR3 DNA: TGTGCCAGCAGTCAACGGACAGGGCGCCTTTACGAGCAGTACTTC

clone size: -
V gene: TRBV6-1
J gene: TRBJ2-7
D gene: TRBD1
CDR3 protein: CASSVRGDREYEQYF
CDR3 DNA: TGTGCCAGCAGTGTAAGGGGGGACAGGGAGTACGAGCAGTACTTC

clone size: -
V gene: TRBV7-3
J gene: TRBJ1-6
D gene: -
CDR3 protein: CASSSAGVGNSPLHF
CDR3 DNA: TGTGCCAGCAGCTCCGCGGGGGTCGGGAATTCACCCCTCCACTTT

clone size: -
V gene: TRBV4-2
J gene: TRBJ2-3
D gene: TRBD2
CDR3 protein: CASSQDWGSGITQYF
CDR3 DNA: TGTGCCAGCAGCCAAGATTGGGGAAGCGGGATTACGCAGTATTTT

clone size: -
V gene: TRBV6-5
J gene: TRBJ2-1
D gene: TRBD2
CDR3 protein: CASSLAGAAYNEQFF
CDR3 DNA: TGTGCCAGCAGTTTAGCGGGGGCCGCCTACAATGAGCAGTTCTTC

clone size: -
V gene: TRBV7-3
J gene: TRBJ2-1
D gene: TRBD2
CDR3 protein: CASSLTGTSGRASQFF
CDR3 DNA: TGTGCCAGCAGCTTAACGGGGACTAGCGGAAGGGCATCGCAGTTCTTC

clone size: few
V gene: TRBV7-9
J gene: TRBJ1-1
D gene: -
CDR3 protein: CASSKTDPNTEAFF
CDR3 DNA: TGTGCCAGCAGCAAGACAGACCCGAACACTGAAGCTTTCTTT

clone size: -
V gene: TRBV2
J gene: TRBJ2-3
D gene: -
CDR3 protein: CASRGSHGSGIDTQYF
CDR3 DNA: TGTGCCAGCAGAGGATCACACGGGAGTGGTATAGATACGCAGTATTTT

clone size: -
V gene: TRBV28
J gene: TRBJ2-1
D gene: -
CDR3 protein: CASSGRRSSSYNEQFF
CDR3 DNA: TGTGCCAGCAGTGGCCGGAGGTCGAGCTCCTACAATGAGCAGTTCTTC

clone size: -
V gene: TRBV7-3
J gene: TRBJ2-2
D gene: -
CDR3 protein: CASSSTSTGELFF
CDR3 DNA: TGTGCCAGCAGCTCCACTAGTACCGGGGAGCTGTTTTTT

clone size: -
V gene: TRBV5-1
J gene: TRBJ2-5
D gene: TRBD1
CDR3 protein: CASRTGPQETQYF
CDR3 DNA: TGCGCCAGCAGGACAGGGCCACAAGAGACCCAGTACTTC

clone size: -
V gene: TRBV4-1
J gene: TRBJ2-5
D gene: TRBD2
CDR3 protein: CASSQSGRGGETQYF
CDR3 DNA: TGCGCCAGCAGCCAAAGCGGGAGGGGAGGGGAGACCCAGTACTTC

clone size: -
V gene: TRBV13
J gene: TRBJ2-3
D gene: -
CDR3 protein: CASRPQGRGTDTQYF
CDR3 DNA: TGTGCCAGCAGACCACAGGGAAGAGGCACAGATACGCAGTATTTT

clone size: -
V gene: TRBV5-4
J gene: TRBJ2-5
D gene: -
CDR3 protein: CASSLSGAETQYF
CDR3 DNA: TGTGCCAGCAGCTTGTCGGGGGCAGAGACCCAGTACTTC

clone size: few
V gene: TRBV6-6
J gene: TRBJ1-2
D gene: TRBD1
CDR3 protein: CASRSTGEDYGYTF
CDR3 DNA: TGTGCCAGCAGATCGACAGGGGAGGACTATGGCTACACCTTC

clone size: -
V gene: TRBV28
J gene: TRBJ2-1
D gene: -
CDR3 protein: CASSVGHSSNEQFF
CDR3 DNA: TGTGCCAGCAGCGTCGGCCACTCCTCGAATGAGCAGTTCTTC

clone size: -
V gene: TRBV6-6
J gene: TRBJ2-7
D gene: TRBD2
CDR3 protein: CARSVAGEFEQYF
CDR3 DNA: TGTGCCAGGTCGGTAGCGGGAGAATTCGAGCAGTACTTC

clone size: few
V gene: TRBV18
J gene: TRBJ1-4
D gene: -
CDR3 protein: CASSPYEGRNEKLFF
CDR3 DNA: TGTGCCAGCTCACCATACGAGGGCCGTAATGAAAAACTGTTTTTT

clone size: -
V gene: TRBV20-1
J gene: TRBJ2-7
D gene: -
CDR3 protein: CSARSRYEQYF
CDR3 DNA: TGCAGTGCTAGGTCCCGCTACGAGCAGTACTTC

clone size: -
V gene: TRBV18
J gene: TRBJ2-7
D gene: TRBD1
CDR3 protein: CASSPPGQDYYEQYF
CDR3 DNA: TGTGCCAGCTCACCGCCGGGACAGGACTACTACGAGCAGTACTTC

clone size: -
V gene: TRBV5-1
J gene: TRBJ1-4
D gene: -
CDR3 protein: CASSYEGATNEKLFF
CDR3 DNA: TGCGCCAGCAGCTACGAGGGTGCAACTAATGAAAAACTGTTTTTT

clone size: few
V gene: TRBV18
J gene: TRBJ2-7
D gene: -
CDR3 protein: CASSPKGNLASYEQYF
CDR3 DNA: TGTGCCAGCTCACCCAAAGGGAATCTCGCCTCCTACGAGCAGTACTTC

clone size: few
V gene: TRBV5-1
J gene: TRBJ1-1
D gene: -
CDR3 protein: CASSLPRAGRSVLTEAFF
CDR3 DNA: TGCGCCAGCAGCCTACCCCGGGCAGGGAGGTCCGTATTAACTGAAGCTTTCTTT

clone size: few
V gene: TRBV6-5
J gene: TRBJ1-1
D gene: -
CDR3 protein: CASSYSRGHYTEAFF
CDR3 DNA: TGTGCCAGCAGTTACTCTCGGGGACACTACACTGAAGCTTTCTTT